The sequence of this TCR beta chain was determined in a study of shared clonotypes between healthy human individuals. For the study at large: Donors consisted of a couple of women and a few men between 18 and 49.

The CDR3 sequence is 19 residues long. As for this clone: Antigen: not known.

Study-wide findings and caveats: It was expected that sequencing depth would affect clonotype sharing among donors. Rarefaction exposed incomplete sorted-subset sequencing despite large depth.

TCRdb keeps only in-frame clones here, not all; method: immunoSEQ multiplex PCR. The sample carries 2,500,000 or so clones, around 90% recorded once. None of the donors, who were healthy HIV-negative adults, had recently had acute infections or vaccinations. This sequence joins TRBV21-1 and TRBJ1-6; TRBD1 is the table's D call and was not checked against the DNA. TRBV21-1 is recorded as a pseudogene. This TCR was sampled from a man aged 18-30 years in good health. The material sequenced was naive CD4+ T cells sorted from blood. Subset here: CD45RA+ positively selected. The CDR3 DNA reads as TGTGCCAGCAGCGCCGGTGGGGGACAGTTTATATTGGAGAATTCACCCCTCCACTTT. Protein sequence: CASSAGGGQFILENSPLHF.